The sequence of this T cell receptor beta chain was determined in a study of T-cell memory formation after mild COVID-19. The CDR3 extends over 16 amino acids. J was trimmed by 3 bases and V by 5 bases; bases with no gene match: 8. Looked up from germline, CDR1 is DFQATT and CDR2 is SNEGSKA (reference sequence). One entry per CDR3 protein results from TCRdb running MiXCR on the 5' RACE reads. The sample carries about 210,000 distinct CDR3 sequences, about 10% recorded once. The chain employs TRBV20-1 and TRBJ2-1, with 12 bases that match TRBD2. The sequence was obtained from a man younger than 35 who had mild COVID-19 (a few samples of this study predate the infection). Cell type and time point are not known. The sample comprised PBMCs or a T cell subset sorted from them (not recorded which). The CDR3 loop reads CSAPFLGLAGYNEQFF. CDR3 DNA sequence: TGCAGTGCTCCCTTTTTGGGACTAGCGGGCTACAATGAGCAGTTCTTC.